Listed here are 20 T cell receptor beta chains from one sample, sequenced in a study of shared clonotypes between healthy human individuals. This table comes from immunoSEQ multiplex PCR, and its TCRdb copy is limited to in-frame clones, with some not included. Found here are 2 million to 2.5 million clones, about 94% of them singletons; the top ten hold 0.1% to 0.15%. The sequenced sample consisted of naive CD4+ T cells sorted from blood. The subset was: CD45RA+ positively selected. The source is a man younger than 35 in good health.

V gene TRBV30 combines with J gene TRBJ1-2; 10 nucleotides agree with TRBD1. The CDR3 consists of 15 residues. The V gene's germline CDR1 is GTSNPN and CDR2 SVGIG (reference sequence). After removal of 3 bases from V and 2 bases from J, the junction contained 6 bases not matched to a gene. CDR3 sequence: CAWRRDRGHNYGYTF. The CDR3 DNA follows: TGTGCCTGGAGAAGAGACAGGGGGCACAACTATGGCTACACCTTC.

The chain combines TRBV11-2 with TRBJ1-1, with no clear D. Germline V gene data show CDR1 as SGHAT and CDR2 as FQNNGV. The CDR3 totals 13 residues. The V gene lost 3 bases and the J gene lost 4 bases, with 9 bases spanning the gap. CDR3 protein: CASSFSLATEAFF. The CDR3 DNA reads TGTGCCAGCAGCTTTAGTCTGGCCACTGAAGCTTTCTTT.

The chain carries TRBV29-1 and TRBJ1-1; the D gene is possibly TRBD1 (5 bases). Per the germline V gene, CDR1 is SQVTM and CDR2 is ANQGSEA. Trimming took off 2 bases at V and 4 bases at J, with 14 bases between the two ends. The CDR3 contains 14 residues. CDR3 sequence (DNA): TGCAGCGTTGAACGGGCCACAGGTATCACTGAAGCTTTCTTT. Protein sequence: CSVERATGITEAFF.

The chain links TRBV18 to TRBJ1-1, with 12 bases that match TRBD1. Germline CDR1 and CDR2: KGHSH and LQKENI. The V segment lost 6 bases and the J segment 1 base; nucleotides outside the gene matches: 6. The CDR3 has 16 residues. In nucleotides, the CDR3 is TGTGCCAGCTCGGGACAGGGGGCGATCGGGAACACTGAAGCTTTCTTT. Translation: CASSGQGAIGNTEAFF.

V is TRBV5-4 and J is TRBJ2-7; a weak D match, TRBD2 (7 bases). The CDR3 sequence is 16 residues long. V was cut by 1 base and J by 1 base, with 15 bases left in between. Germline-derived CDR1 and CDR2 are SGHNT and YYREEE (reference sequence). CDR3 nucleotides: TGTGCCAGCAGCTTGCGGGGGGCCCGTTCATCCTACGAGCAGTACTTC. Its protein product is CASSLRGARSSYEQYF.

The gene calls are TRBV30 and TRBJ1-6; D is unclear. Germline CDR1 and CDR2: GTSNPN and SVGIG (reference sequence). V lost 5 bases, J lost 9 bases, and 11 bases lay in between. The CDR3 totals 12 residues. The CDR3 region is CAWHDPGSPLHF. The CDR3 region has the DNA TGTGCCTGGCACGATCCCGGTTCACCCCTCCACTTT.

This clone has a single count. The identical CDR3 is also encoded by other nucleotide sequences in the sample. The V call is TRBV10-3, the J call TRBJ2-7; D gene ambiguous. The CDR3 has 13 amino acids. Germline V gene lookup returns CDR1 ENHRY and CDR2 SYGVKD. V was shortened by 2 bases and J by 3 bases, with 8 bases between the two germline ends. The CDR3 spells CAISEVTGYEQYF. The CDR3, as DNA: TGTGCCATCAGTGAGGTAACCGGCTACGAGCAGTACTTC.

This chain links TRBV6-1 with TRBJ2-7; D gene unclear. CDR1 MNHNS and CDR2 SASEGT come from the germline V gene. This CDR3 is 13 amino acids long. V shed 5 bases and J shed 7 bases, with 15 bases lying between them. CDR3 loop: CASSPPSLIEQYF. The CDR3 coding sequence is TGTGCCAGCAGTCCGCCCTCCCTCATAGAGCAGTACTTC.

This chain uses TRBV21-1 with TRBJ2-5; the table assigns TRBD1, which was not confirmed against the DNA. TRBV21-1 is given as a pseudogene. This CDR3 is 10 amino acids long. The CDR3 nucleotides are TGTGCCAGCAGCAAAGTGGGCACGGACTTC. It yields the protein CASSKVGTDF.

The rearrangement uses TRBV18 and TRBJ2-5; the D is unclear. Germline V CDR1 and CDR2: KGHSH, LQKENI. The CDR3 extends over 12 amino acids. Trimming pared 4 bases from V and 5 bases from J, leaving 8 bases between. CDR3 DNA sequence: TGTGCCAGCTCACAGAAGATTGAGACCCAGTACTTC. The encoded protein is CASSQKIETQYF.

The rearrangement links TRBV18 to TRBJ2-5; 7 bases fit TRBD1. The V gene end was trimmed by 1 base and the J gene end by 4 bases; junction bases not matched to a gene: 6. The CDR3 has 15 residues. Germline CDR1 KGHSH, CDR2 LQKENI. CDR3 loop: CASSPLGSGGETQYF. The CDR3 DNA is TGTGCCAGCTCACCACTTGGGTCAGGGGGAGAGACCCAGTACTTC.

Concerning this clone itself: This sample includes further DNA sequences coding for the same CDR3. V and J are TRBV2 and TRBJ2-1, with 7 bases matching TRBD1. The CDR3 loop spans 15 amino acids. Germline V gene sequence: CDR1 SNHLY, CDR2 FYNNEI. Germline trimming cut 4 bases from V and 4 bases from J; bases unmatched to any gene: 7. Here the CDR3 reads CASSGDRASYNEQFF. Written as DNA, the CDR3 is TGTGCCAGCAGTGGAGACAGGGCAAGTTACAATGAGCAGTTCTTC.

CDR3 protein: CASQSDGGYTEAFF. The CDR3 coding sequence is TGCGCCAGTCAGTCGGATGGGGGGTACACTGAAGCTTTCTTT. The gene calls are TRBV5-1 and TRBJ1-1, with D maybe TRBD1 (5 bases). The CDR3 is 14 residues long. Germline V gene data show CDR1 as SGHRS and CDR2 as YFSETQ. Trimming cost V 8 bases and J 3 bases, with 17 bases left between them.

This sequence joins TRBV12-5 and TRBJ2-3; 8 nucleotides agree with TRBD2. The CDR3 extends over 18 amino acids. Per germline, CDR1 LGHNT and CDR2 FRNRAP. Trimming removed 2 bases from V and 6 bases from J; junction bases left unmatched: 16. The CDR3 bases are TGTGCTAGTGGTTTGATCCGAAATCCGGGACTAGTTTCGGATACGCAGTATTTT. This encodes CASGLIRNPGLVSDTQYF. The complete variable domain, with remaining parts taken from reference TRBV12-5 and TRBJ2-3, reads DARVTQTPRHKVTEMGQEVTMRCQPILGHNTVFWYRQTMMQGLELLAYFRNRAPLDDSGMPKDRFSAEMPDATLATLKIQPSEPRDSAVYFCASGLIRNPGLVSDTQYFGPGTRLTVL.

The chain couples TRBV30 to TRBJ1-1; D remains ambiguous. Germline-derived CDR1 and CDR2 are GTSNPN and SVGIG (reference sequence). The CDR3 length is 11 residues. V gave up 0 bases and J gave up 11 bases, with 10 bases separating them. The CDR3 is CAWSVEGYAFF. As DNA, the CDR3 is TGTGCCTGGAGTGTAGAAGGTTATGCTTTCTTT.

A note on this clone: The same CDR3 arises from other DNA sequences in this sample as well. The V call is TRBV5-5, the J call TRBJ2-7, with D perhaps given as TRBD1 or TRBD2 (5 bases each). V lost 3 bases, J lost 1 base, and 8 bases lay in between. The germline V gene has CDR1 SGHKS and CDR2 YYEKEE (reference sequence). This CDR3 region has 13 residues. The chain's CDR3 is CASSSGPSYEQYF. The CDR3 nucleotides read TGTGCCAGCAGCTCGGGACCTTCCTACGAGCAGTACTTC.

The CDR3 DNA follows: TGTGCCAGCAGCTCAGAGCCGAAAAATTCACCCCTCCACTTT. This gives the protein CASSSEPKNSPLHF. This chain links TRBV9 with TRBJ1-6; D call uncertain. The V end lost 4 bases, the J end lost 7 bases, and 12 bases lay between the germline ends. The CDR3 has 14 amino acids. Per the germline V gene, CDR1 is SGDLS and CDR2 is YYNGEE.

The chain joins TRBV7-2 to TRBJ2-1; D gene uncertain. V was clipped by 1 base and J by 6 bases, with 7 bases between them. CDR3 length equals 13 residues. Germline assignment: CDR1 SGHTA and CDR2 FQGNSA. CDR3 amino acids: CASSLVQFNEQFF. Written as DNA, the CDR3 is TGTGCCAGCAGCTTAGTACAGTTCAATGAGCAGTTCTTC.

This rearrangement joins TRBV20-1 to TRBJ2-1, with TRBD2 as a possible D gene (5 bases). The CDR3 length is 11 residues. In germline, CDR1 is DFQATT, CDR2 SNEGSKA (reference sequence). Trimming took 2 bases from V and 12 from J, leaving 11 bases between them. CDR3 sequence: CSARWEYGQFF. The CDR3 DNA reads TGCAGTGCTAGATGGGAGTATGGGCAGTTCTTC.

The chain joins TRBV7-2 to TRBJ2-1; 7 nucleotides match TRBD2. J gave up 8 bases and V 1 base, and 11 bases lay outside the gene matches. Germline loops: CDR1 SGHTA, CDR2 FQGNSA. This CDR3 is 16 amino acids long. The CDR3 nucleotides are TGTGCCAGCAGCTTAGGGCCCAGCGGGATTTCACATGAGCAGTTCTTC. Translating it yields CASSLGPSGISHEQFF. Based on the CDR3 plus reference TRBV7-2 and TRBJ2-1, the full variable domain is GAGVSQSPSNKVTEKGKDVELRCDPISGHTALYWYRQSLGQGLEFLIYFQGNSAPDKSGLPSDRFSAERTGGSVSTLTIQRTQQEDSAVYLCASSLGPSGISHEQFFGPGTRLTVL.